The present T cell receptor (beta chain) was sequenced within a study of beta chain features in type 1 diabetes (dated 2018 in TCRdb). With respect to the entire study: Mean age, gender distribution, total cell number and subset yield did not differ between patients and healthy donors. A total of some 100,000,000 sorted cells were examined across all samples, and the number of cells per subset was strongly correlated with RNA yield. In the study, recently diagnosed type 1 diabetes patients and matched healthy donors were compared on the TCRB repertoires of their sorted circulating CD4+ T cell subsets. Naive and central memory subsets were obtained from all 30 or so donors, but regulatory and stem cell-like memory subsets were isolated from only 8 patients and roughly 8 healthy donors.

Relative to germline, V is missing 5 bases and J is missing 4 bases, with 4 bases of the junction outside any gene match. From a lookup of the germline V gene (reference sequence), CDR1 and CDR2 are MNHEY and SMNVEV. Inclusive of the bounding cysteine and phenylalanine, the CDR3 is 13 residues long. Of the read, only the CDR3 DNA is kept; its 39 bases are in frame from base 1. The paper's findings and limits, for the study overall: Type 1 diabetes patients showed a moderate but significant shortening of TCRB CDR3 length in all four CD4+ subsets. Because cDNA was sequenced instead of genomic DNA, highly expressing activated cells could be over-represented, though the groups showed no difference in activation or CD3 levels. Fewer insertions and more nucleotide deletions at VDJ recombination sites were observed in patients with type 1 diabetes, implying thymic rearrangement abnormalities. Naive, central memory and regulatory TCRB repertoires appeared to be more similar among patients than among healthy donors. PCR might favor shorter templates, but patient and control samples were amplified and corrected together, so any skew would affect both groups equally. Because the HLA sub-analyses included only small numbers of individuals, any influence of HLA type on TCRB rearrangement was left unresolved.

From each donor, a single peripheral blood sample of 95 to 150 mL on average was drawn into heparinised tubes. Naive, central memory, regulatory and stem cell-like memory CD4+ T cells were sorted on a BD FACSAria II using a panel including CD45RO, CCR7, CD25, CD127, CD95 and CD27. Every sorted population had a purity above 98%. Right away, PBMCs were isolated by Lymphoprep density gradient centrifugation and were stained directly, with no culture step. To minimize batch effects, samples were stained and sorted in pairs, one healthy donor with one patient per experiment. This clone came up a few times. What this receptor recognizes is not known. The sample holds no much larger clone one base away, and base qualities are not on file. All of the isolated RNA was reverse transcribed with the High Capacity cDNA Reverse Transcription Kit, so expressed TCRB transcripts were sequenced. Deep immunoSEQ sequencing was applied to naive, central memory and regulatory T cell samples, giving an average of about 3.7 million total reads per sample. After sorted cells were lysed in RLT buffer, RNA was extracted with DNase-treated RNeasy Micro or Mini kits, with the choice depending on cell number. Each cell subset was processed on its own to prevent cross-contamination, while patient and healthy donor samples were processed together. TCRB sequences were amplified from cDNA with the immunoSEQ multiplex PCR, producing 87-bp fragments spanning the CDR3 region. Amplicons were sequenced on the Illumina HiSeq platform. In the source study's methods: PCR bias was corrected computationally using synthetic template baselines, and reads within Hamming distance 2 were collapsed, with unmergeable singletons discarded. By aligning reads against IMGT, V, D and J genes, CDR3 length, and insertions or deletions at six rearrangement sites were assigned. Clonotype counts were normalized to sorted cell number within each subset before computing true diversity and Gini coefficients with the tcR R package. The overlap coefficient, calculated on TCRB nucleotide sequences, was used to measure repertoire sharing. Out-of-frame TCRB sequences from naive cells were analyzed to stand in for the pre-selection repertoire. TCRdb limited this immuneACCESS table to in-frame rearrangements with V and J called. A share of clones is missing; checked studies link under half to unresolved V genes, and the rest is unexplained. V, J and clone size derive from that table, while D and trimming were established from the DNA sequence. Here the sample has 300,000 or so clones; roughly an eighth occur a single time. The ten largest clones add up to 0.017% of the sample.

Recombination connected TRBV27 to TRBJ1-2, with 7 bases in between that match TRBD1. Sequenced: naive CD4+ T cells from blood. This specimen's cell subset or site label, interpreted: true naive CD4+ T cells. This sequence originates from a man aged 25-45 years with type 1 diabetes. The sequence in DNA is TGTGCCAGCAGTCAGGACAGGTCCTATGGCTACACCTTC. Translated, this is CASSQDRSYGYTF.